Presented here are 19 T cell receptor beta chains from one specimen sequenced in a study of beta chain features in type 1 diabetes. Whole-study findings and limits: TCRB CDR3s were moderately but significantly shorter in Type 1 diabetes patients in all four CD4+ subsets.

The antigens these receptors bind are not known. Reverse transcription of all isolated RNA meant that expressed TCRB transcripts were sequenced. Libraries were prepared by immunoSEQ multiplex PCR; TCRdb keeps only in-frame clonotypes and omits some of them. The sample includes 250,000 or so clones, about 20% of them seen just once. Sample: naive CD4+ T cells from blood. The receptors originated from a woman aged 35 to 49 with type 1 diabetes.

This chain connects TRBV19 to TRBJ1-5; D might be TRBD1 (6 bases). The V end lost 6 bases, the J end lost 1 base, and 13 bases lay between the germline ends. CDR1 is LNHDA, CDR2 SQIVND, per germline (reference sequence). The CDR3 has 15 amino acids. Written as DNA, the CDR3 is TGTGCCAGTAGGTCGACGGGACAAAGCAATCAGCCCCAGCATTTT. It specifies CASRSTGQSNQPQHF. Using reference TRBV19 and TRBJ1-5 for the parts outside the CDR3, the full variable domain is DGGITQSPKYLFRKEGQNVTLSCEQNLNHDAMYWYRQDPGQGLRLIYYSQIVNDFQKGDIAEGYSVSREKKESFPLTVTSAQKNPTAFYLCASRSTGQSNQPQHFGDGTRLSIL.

The chain couples TRBV4-3 to TRBJ2-3, with D maybe TRBD2 (5 bases). V lost 4 bases and J 3 bases, leaving 8 bases between the germline ends. The V gene's germline CDR1 is LGHNA and CDR2 YSLEER. The CDR3 consists of 13 residues. The CDR3 region is CASSLTRTDTQYF. The CDR3 DNA reads TGCGCCAGCAGCCTCACTAGAACAGATACGCAGTATTTT.

The genes are TRBV29-1 and TRBJ1-1; tentatively, D is TRBD1 (6 bases). V lost 7 bases, J lost 0 bases, and 15 bases lay in between. The CDR3 has 14 amino acids. Germline-derived CDR1 and CDR2 are SQVTM and ANQGSEA. The CDR3 spells CSGSAQGMNTEAFF. CDR3 nucleotide sequence: TGCAGCGGATCCGCACAGGGTATGAACACTGAAGCTTTCTTT.

This clone was detected only a few times. The rearrangement uses TRBV7-2 and TRBJ1-6; possibly TRBD1 for D (6 bases). CDR3 length equals 12 residues. Per germline, CDR1 SGHTA and CDR2 FQGNSA. The V and J ends lost 5 bases and 11 bases respectively, with 10 bases between them. CDR3 DNA: TGTGCCAGCAGCCCCAGGGGAACACCCCTCCACTTT. Protein: CASSPRGTPLHF.

Worth noting for this clone: At the DNA level, this CDR3 is encoded by other sequences in the same sample as well. This chain's CDR3 is CASSSGQANYGYTF. DNA of the CDR3: TGCGCCAGCAGCTCTGGACAGGCCAACTATGGCTACACCTTC. V usage is TRBV5-1 and J usage is TRBJ1-2, with 7 nucleotides matching TRBD1. This CDR3 spans 14 amino acids. Losses at the gene ends were 3 bases for V and 2 bases for J; bases not matched to a gene: 4. CDR1 SGHRS and CDR2 YFSETQ come from the germline V gene.

This clone showed up just a few times. The V gene is TRBV29-1, the J gene TRBJ1-2, with TRBD1 matching over 8 bases. The CDR3 is 11 residues long. Germline CDR1 SQVTM, CDR2 ANQGSEA. V shed 7 bases and J 8 bases; nucleotides not matched to a gene: 6. The CDR3 sequence is CSDSGGYGYTF. CDR3 DNA: TGCAGCGATTCAGGGGGCTACGGCTACACCTTC.

The chain joins TRBV7-9 to TRBJ2-2, with D unclear. Deletions cut 5 bases from V and 4 bases from J, with 14 bases between. Germline V gene lookup returns CDR1 SEHNR and CDR2 FQNEAQ (reference sequence). This CDR3 spans 15 amino acids. CDR3 bases: TGTGCCAGCAGCCTCGGCCCGGGTGGCACCGGGGAGCTGTTTTTT. As protein: CASSLGPGGTGELFF.

This clone was picked up a small number of times. The same CDR3 arises from other DNA sequences in this sample as well. The V gene is TRBV29-1, the J gene TRBJ2-2; 8 nucleotides agree with TRBD2. Germline lookup yields CDR1 SQVTM and CDR2 ANQGSEA. Losses at the gene ends were 6 bases for V and 4 bases for J; bases not matched to a gene: 1. CDR3 length: 12 residues. The DNA of the CDR3 is TGCAGCGTCGGGGGGGTCACCGGGGAGCTGTTTTTT. Its translation: CSVGGVTGELFF.

The chain joins TRBV29-1 to TRBJ2-7; D is perhaps TRBD2 (6 bases). Trimming took off 4 bases at V and 2 bases at J, with 12 bases between the two ends. Germline-derived CDR1 and CDR2 are SQVTM and ANQGSEA. This CDR3 has 13 amino acids. The CDR3 bases are TGCAGCGTTGGGGGCGGGGAAACCTACGAGCAGTACTTC. It yields the protein CSVGGGETYEQYF.

This clone was seen only a few times. V usage is TRBV5-4 and J usage is TRBJ2-7; TRBD2 matches 9 bases. CDR1 is SGHNT, CDR2 YYREEE, per germline (reference sequence). The V gene end was trimmed by 0 bases and the J gene end by 2 bases; junction bases not matched to a gene: 12. The length of the CDR3 is 18 residues. CDR3 loop: CASSLDPQTSGIAYEQYF. Written as DNA, the CDR3 is TGTGCCAGCAGCTTGGACCCTCAGACTAGCGGAATTGCCTACGAGCAGTACTTC. Variable domain in full (rest from reference TRBV5-4 and TRBJ2-7): ETGVTQSPTHLIKTRGQQVTLRCSSQSGHNTVSWYQQALGQGPQFIFQYYREEENGRGNFPPRFSGLQFPNYSSELNVNALELDDSALYLCASSLDPQTSGIAYEQYFGPGTRLTVT.

V gene TRBV6-5 combines with J gene TRBJ1-2; 7 bases fit TRBD1. V was clipped by 2 bases and J by 4 bases; unmatched bases: 7. CDR3 length equals 15 residues. The germline V gene encodes CDR1 MNHEY and CDR2 SVGAGI. This CDR3 is CASSYRYDRAYGYTF. The DNA of the CDR3 is TGTGCCAGCAGTTACCGATACGACAGGGCCTATGGCTACACCTTC.

This clone occurred a few times. The chain couples TRBV2 to TRBJ2-3; TRBD2 aligns across 13 bases. Per germline, CDR1 SNHLY and CDR2 FYNNEI. The length of the CDR3 is 17 residues. Trimming cost V 6 bases and J 1 base; bases outside gene matches: 7. CDR3 residues: CASRATTSGRGTDTQYF. As DNA, the CDR3 is TGTGCCAGCAGAGCCACAACTAGCGGGAGGGGCACAGATACGCAGTATTTT.

CDR3 protein: CASSPQTEGGYTF. As DNA, the CDR3 is TGTGCCAGCTCACCTCAGACGGAGGGTGGCTACACCTTC. The V and J genes are TRBV18 and TRBJ1-2; D not resolved. V gave up 3 bases and J gave up 7 bases, with 12 bases separating them. This CDR3 spans 13 amino acids. The germline gives CDR1 KGHSH, CDR2 LQKENI. Variable domain in full (rest from reference TRBV18 and TRBJ1-2): NAGVMQNPRHLVRRRGQEARLRCSPMKGHSHVYWYRQLPEEGLKFMVYLQKENIIDESGMPKERFSAEFPKEGPSILRIQQVVRGDSAAYFCASSPQTEGGYTFGSGTRLTVV.

The J gene is TRBJ2-3, the V gene TRBV9, with 9 bases that match TRBD2. Unmatched junction bases numbered 4, after V lost 4 bases and J lost 1 base. The germline V gene has CDR1 SGDLS and CDR2 YYNGEE. The CDR3 length is 15 residues. This chain's CDR3 is CASSPIAGGTDTQYF. Written as DNA, the CDR3 is TGTGCCAGCAGCCCAATAGCGGGGGGCACAGATACGCAGTATTTT.

This clone has a handful of counts. V gene TRBV15 combines with J gene TRBJ2-5; D is uncertain. CDR1 and CDR2 (germline): LNHNV, YYDKDF (reference sequence). The ends were cut back, 3 bases at V and 4 bases at J, with 6 bases in the middle. This CDR3 region has 12 residues. CDR3 sequence (DNA): TGTGCCACCAGCAGCTCAGGAGAGACCCAGTACTTC. Translated, it gives CATSSSGETQYF. Combining the CDR3 with reference TRBV15 and TRBJ2-5 gives the whole variable domain DAMVIQNPRYQVTQFGKPVTLSCSQTLNHNVMYWYQQKSSQAPKLLFHYYDKDFNNEADTPDNFQSRRPNTSFCFLDIRSPGLGDTAMYLCATSSSGETQYFGPGTRLLVL.

The chain is built from TRBV11-3 and TRBJ1-1; 8 positions match TRBD1. CDR1 is SGHNT and CDR2 is YENEEA in the germline V gene. This CDR3 is built from 15 residues. Unmatched junction bases numbered 5, after V lost 4 bases and J lost 1 base. CDR3 in DNA: TGTGCCAGCAGCTCGAGGGGACAGGCGAACACTGAAGCTTTCTTT. Amino acids: CASSSRGQANTEAFF.

The chain has TRBV28 and TRBJ2-2, with D possibly matching TRBD1 (6 bases). V lost 3 bases to trimming and J lost 1 base, with 9 bases between them. The length of the CDR3 is 15 residues. Germline lookup yields CDR1 MDHEN and CDR2 SYDVKM. The CDR3 region is CASSFSDRNTGELFF. The DNA of the CDR3 is TGTGCCAGCAGTTTCTCGGACAGGAACACCGGGGAGCTGTTTTTT.

This clone was recorded a few times. V usage is TRBV6-5 and J usage is TRBJ1-1, with D tentatively TRBD1 (5 bases). Per germline, CDR1 MNHEY and CDR2 SVGAGI. The ends were cut back, 2 bases at V and 8 bases at J, with 12 bases in the middle. There are 13 residues in the CDR3. The CDR3 sequence is CASSYGRVREAFF. CDR3 in DNA: TGTGCCAGCAGTTACGGCAGGGTCAGGGAAGCTTTCTTT.

This clone was seen only a few times. The chain combines TRBV11-1 with TRBJ2-5; 8 nucleotides align to TRBD2. V lost 5 bases and J lost 6; bases outside the gene matches: 14. CDR1 is SGHAT and CDR2 is FQDESV in the germline V gene (reference sequence). This CDR3 contains 16 residues. The CDR3 bases are TGTGCCAGCAGCAAAACCCAGGAGAGCGGGAGACAGACCCAGTACTTC. Its protein is CASSKTQESGRQTQYF.